The present T cell receptor (beta chain) was sequenced within a study of T cells in Graves' hyperthyroidism and ophthalmopathy. Overall study: It was at initial diagnosis, before any treatment, that peripheral blood was collected.

Worth noting for this clonotype: Its antigen is undetermined.

J lost 7 bases, V lost 0 bases, and 9 bases had no gene match. This CDR3 is 15 amino acids long. Germline CDR1 and CDR2: DFQATT and SNEGSKA (reference sequence). Notes on the study in general: Most thyroid clonotypes expanded above 0.001 appeared in blood too. Ophthalmopathy was distinguished from stable hyperthyroidism by 13 V-J signatures. Ophthalmopathy prediction by the model preceded onset by a median about 6.3 months.

There were TCR beta CDR3 regions amplified from RNA transcripts. RT-PCR in the first round (using the HTBI primer set) targeted the TCR CDR3. TCRdb reprocessed the multiplex PCR reads via MiXCR and lists one record per CDR3 protein. The top ten hold roughly 4.5% of the sample, which has around 610,000 distinct CDR3 sequences, approximately 15% seen once. The sample taken for sequencing was blood. The rearrangement links TRBV20-1 to TRBJ2-5; 9 bases align to TRBD2. The TCR was taken from a woman between 40 and 50 years old with Graves' ophthalmopathy. CDR3 protein: CSARDPLAGRGTQYF. In DNA form, the CDR3 reads TGCAGTGCTAGAGATCCCCTAGCGGGAAGGGGGACCCAGTACTTC.